This T cell receptor (beta chain) was documented in a study of blood T cell repertoires in COVID-19. About the study: From T cells, B-cell-depleted T cells, or PBMCs came the material, which was cDNA or gDNA.

In the original processing: Amplified reference gene primers provided the basis for estimating nucleated cell counts. Method: immunoSEQ multiplex PCR; TCRdb's copy keeps in-frame clones and lacks some. The V and J calls and clone size are taken from that table; D and trimming were inferred from the DNA. The sample lists more than 200,000 clones, roughly nine tenths occurring once. The length of the CDR3 is 16 residues. V gene TRBV21-1 combines with J gene TRBJ2-7; the listed D gene, TRBD2, was not tested against the DNA. TRBV21-1 is labeled a pseudogene. The sequencing sample was made of peripheral blood. This sequence was found in a woman aged 45-60 years with acute or convalescent COVID-19. CDR3 residues: CASSSKSGQLLYEQYF. In DNA form, the CDR3 reads TGTGCCAGCAGCTCCAAAAGCGGGCAGCTACTATACGAGCAGTACTTC.